The 2 T cell receptor beta chains below all came from one sample that was sequenced in a study of OX40 agonist ivuxolimab in advanced cancers. The method was immunoSEQ multiplex PCR; TCRdb's version includes in-frame clones alone and lacks a portion of them. The repertoire holds approximately 65,000 clones, with approximately 92% as singletons. This specimen consisted of CD4+ or CD8+ T cells sorted from blood, obtained in a trial of the OX40 agonist ivuxolimab. The source is an adult with an advanced solid tumor such as melanoma, head and neck, liver or kidney cancer.

The genes are TRBV19 and TRBJ1-6, with 10 bases identical to TRBD1. Per the germline V gene, CDR1 is LNHDA and CDR2 is SQIVND (reference sequence). Trimming took 6 bases from V and 8 from J; bases not matched to a gene: 7. The CDR3 is 15 amino acids. CDR3 protein: CASRTTGTGDSPLHF. CDR3 coding DNA: TGTGCCAGTAGGACCACCGGGACAGGGGATTCACCCCTCCACTTT. Based on the CDR3 plus reference TRBV19 and TRBJ1-6, the full variable domain is DGGITQSPKYLFRKEGQNVTLSCEQNLNHDAMYWYRQDPGQGLRLIYYSQIVNDFQKGDIAEGYSVSREKKESFPLTVTSAQKNPTAFYLCASRTTGTGDSPLHFGNGTRLTVT.

A few counts support this clone. This rearrangement joins TRBV6-5 to TRBJ1-2, with 9 bases fitting TRBD1. This CDR3 has 13 amino acids. CDR1 is MNHEY, CDR2 SVGAGI, per germline. Trimming removed 6 bases from V and 4 bases from J; junction bases left unmatched: 3. The chain's CDR3 is CASRRTGVYGYTF. The CDR3 bases are TGTGCCAGCAGAAGGACAGGGGTCTATGGCTACACCTTC.